Listed below are T cell receptor beta chains from one sample, sequenced in a study of T cells in Graves' hyperthyroidism and ophthalmopathy. TCRdb reprocessed the multiplex PCR reads via MiXCR and lists one record per CDR3 protein. The sample carries about 380,000 distinct CDR3 sequences, around a sixth recorded once. The sample was blood. These receptor sequences come from a man between 18 and 29 years old with Graves' ophthalmopathy. Both conserved end residues are part of each CDR3. Fields, in order: V gene, J gene, D gene, clone size, CDR3 protein, CDR3 DNA. A D gene is named only where the DNA matches it firmly. Not all rows give a size; the values are once, few, many and, for expanded clones, a class.

V gene: TRBV6-1
J gene: TRBJ1-2
D gene: NA
clone size: NA
CDR3 protein: CASSAGEGSYGYTF
CDR3 DNA: TGTGCCAGCAGCGCAGGGGAGGGATCCTATGGCTACACCTTC

V gene: TRBV20-1
J gene: TRBJ1-2
D gene: TRBD1
clone size: few
CDR3 protein: CSAREQGKGLDYGYTF
CDR3 DNA: TGCAGTGCTAGAGAACAGGGGAAAGGCCTCGACTATGGCTACACCTTC

V gene: TRBV5-1
J gene: TRBJ2-7
D gene: TRBD2
clone size: many
CDR3 protein: CASSWGTSGGTEQYF
CDR3 DNA: TGCGCCAGCAGCTGGGGGACTAGCGGGGGGACCGAGCAGTACTTC

V gene: TRBV27
J gene: TRBJ2-3
D gene: TRBD2
clone size: few
CDR3 protein: CASSFWTSGGPDTQYF
CDR3 DNA: TGTGCCAGCAGTTTCTGGACTAGCGGGGGGCCAGATACGCAGTATTTT

V gene: TRBV12-3/TRBV12-4
J gene: TRBJ2-3
D gene: NA
clone size: many
CDR3 protein: CASSLGGGPDTQYF
CDR3 DNA: TGTGCCAGCAGTTTAGGGGGGGGCCCAGATACGCAGTATTTT

V gene: TRBV6-1
J gene: TRBJ1-6
D gene: NA
clone size: many
CDR3 protein: CASSERGAENSPLHF
CDR3 DNA: TGTGCCAGCAGCGAACGGGGCGCGGAAAATTCACCCCTCCACTTT

V gene: TRBV24-1
J gene: TRBJ1-1
D gene: NA
clone size: many
CDR3 protein: CATSDTDSEAFF
CDR3 DNA: TGTGCCACCAGTGATACTGACAGTGAAGCTTTCTTT

V gene: TRBV18
J gene: TRBJ1-1
D gene: NA
clone size: many
CDR3 protein: CASSPSRRQWATEAFF
CDR3 DNA: TGTGCCAGCTCACCCTCGAGACGTCAGTGGGCCACTGAAGCTTTCTTT

V gene: TRBV2
J gene: TRBJ2-1
D gene: NA
clone size: many
CDR3 protein: CASTLHRPEQFF
CDR3 DNA: TGTGCCAGCACCTTACACCGGCCTGAGCAGTTCTTC

V gene: TRBV10-1
J gene: TRBJ1-1
D gene: NA
clone size: many
CDR3 protein: CASSELRGTEAFF
CDR3 DNA: TGCGCCAGCAGTGAGTTGCGAGGCACTGAAGCTTTCTTT

V gene: TRBV7-9
J gene: TRBJ2-4
D gene: TRBD1
clone size: many
CDR3 protein: CASSEGAGVAKNIQYF
CDR3 DNA: TGTGCCAGCAGCGAGGGGGCTGGAGTTGCCAAAAACATTCAGTACTTC

V gene: TRBV20-1
J gene: TRBJ1-1
D gene: TRBD1
clone size: many
CDR3 protein: CSARQGGTEAFF
CDR3 DNA: TGCAGTGCTAGACAGGGGGGCACTGAAGCTTTCTTT

V gene: TRBV11-3
J gene: TRBJ1-1
D gene: NA
clone size: many
CDR3 protein: CASSKTLTGNTEAFF
CDR3 DNA: TGTGCCAGCAGCAAAACTCTCACTGGGAACACTGAAGCTTTCTTT

V gene: TRBV28
J gene: TRBJ1-5
D gene: NA
clone size: many
CDR3 protein: CASSYYINQPQHF
CDR3 DNA: TGTGCCAGCAGTTATTACATAAATCAGCCCCAGCATTTT

V gene: TRBV19
J gene: TRBJ2-7
D gene: NA
clone size: few
CDR3 protein: CASSPYGGQASYEQYF
CDR3 DNA: TGTGCCAGTAGTCCTTATGGGGGGCAGGCCTCCTACGAGCAGTACTTC

V gene: TRBV7-2
J gene: TRBJ2-1
D gene: NA
clone size: NA
CDR3 protein: CASSLVGGGGHYNEQFF
CDR3 DNA: TGTGCCAGCAGCTTAGTGGGAGGGGGGGGGCACTACAATGAGCAGTTCTTC

V gene: TRBV3-1
J gene: TRBJ2-3
D gene: NA
clone size: many
CDR3 protein: CASSQEKGVDTQYF
CDR3 DNA: TGTGCCAGCAGCCAAGAAAAGGGGGTAGATACGCAGTATTTT

V gene: TRBV15
J gene: TRBJ2-2
D gene: TRBD2
clone size: NA
CDR3 protein: CATSRPGLVVGELFF
CDR3 DNA: TGTGCCACCAGCAGACCAGGACTAGTGGTCGGGGAGCTGTTTTTT

V gene: TRBV5-1
J gene: TRBJ1-4
D gene: NA
clone size: many
CDR3 protein: CASSLAYGTSNEKLFF
CDR3 DNA: TGCGCCAGCAGCTTGGCCTACGGGACATCTAATGAAAAACTGTTTTTT

V gene: TRBV11-2
J gene: TRBJ2-7
D gene: NA
clone size: many
CDR3 protein: CASSNRDGTYEQYF
CDR3 DNA: TGTGCCAGCAGCAACCGGGACGGGACCTACGAGCAGTACTTC

V gene: TRBV9
J gene: TRBJ2-3
D gene: TRBD2
clone size: NA
CDR3 protein: CASSVVGLSGDGDTQYF
CDR3 DNA: TGTGCCAGCAGCGTAGTCGGACTCAGCGGGGATGGAGATACGCAGTATTTT

V gene: TRBV25-1
J gene: TRBJ1-1
D gene: NA
clone size: NA
CDR3 protein: CASRWAGEIEAFF
CDR3 DNA: TGTGCCAGCAGGTGGGCCGGGGAGATTGAAGCTTTCTTT

V gene: TRBV12-3/TRBV12-4
J gene: TRBJ2-3
D gene: NA
clone size: few
CDR3 protein: CASSLITLTQYF
CDR3 DNA: TGTGCCAGCAGTTTGATCACACTTACGCAGTATTTT

V gene: TRBV13
J gene: TRBJ2-3
D gene: TRBD1
clone size: many
CDR3 protein: CASSWRTGTDTQYF
CDR3 DNA: TGTGCCAGCAGCTGGCGGACAGGGACAGATACGCAGTATTTT

V gene: TRBV20-1
J gene: TRBJ1-1
D gene: NA
clone size: many
CDR3 protein: CSASTDYYTEAFF
CDR3 DNA: TGCAGTGCTTCGACCGATTATTACACTGAAGCTTTCTTT

V gene: TRBV19
J gene: TRBJ1-1
D gene: NA
clone size: NA
CDR3 protein: CASTARSEAFF
CDR3 DNA: TGTGCCAGTACTGCCAGGAGTGAAGCTTTCTTT

V gene: TRBV27
J gene: TRBJ2-2
D gene: TRBD1
clone size: NA
CDR3 protein: CASRPIQGQNTGELFF
CDR3 DNA: TGTGCCAGCAGACCGATACAGGGGCAGAACACCGGGGAGCTGTTTTTT

V gene: TRBV9
J gene: TRBJ2-5
D gene: NA
clone size: NA
CDR3 protein: CASSLDSVTQYF
CDR3 DNA: TGTGCCAGCAGCTTAGATTCTGTGACCCAGTACTTC

V gene: TRBV20-1
J gene: TRBJ1-5
D gene: NA
clone size: many
CDR3 protein: CSAKRGSGDQPQHF
CDR3 DNA: TGCAGTGCTAAAAGAGGGTCAGGAGATCAGCCCCAGCATTTT

V gene: TRBV2
J gene: TRBJ2-2
D gene: TRBD1
clone size: NA
CDR3 protein: CASSGTGRGGELFF
CDR3 DNA: TGTGCCAGCAGTGGGACAGGGAGAGGCGGGGAGCTGTTTTTT

V gene: TRBV9
J gene: TRBJ2-7
D gene: TRBD1
clone size: many
CDR3 protein: CASSVGAGGTYEQYF
CDR3 DNA: TGTGCCAGCAGCGTAGGGGCAGGGGGTACCTACGAGCAGTACTTC

V gene: TRBV9
J gene: TRBJ2-3
D gene: NA
clone size: few
CDR3 protein: CASSVGDTDTQYF
CDR3 DNA: TGTGCCAGCAGCGTAGGAGACACAGATACGCAGTATTTT

V gene: TRBV11-2
J gene: TRBJ1-5
D gene: NA
clone size: many
CDR3 protein: CASSLGPAVNQPQHF
CDR3 DNA: TGTGCCAGCAGCTTAGGTCCAGCAGTGAATCAGCCCCAGCATTTT

V gene: TRBV27
J gene: TRBJ1-5
D gene: NA
clone size: many
CDR3 protein: CASSSQGNWQPQHF
CDR3 DNA: TGTGCCAGCAGTTCTCAGGGGAATTGGCAGCCCCAGCATTTT

V gene: TRBV12-3/TRBV12-4
J gene: TRBJ2-7
D gene: TRBD2
clone size: many
CDR3 protein: CASSLEAAGGPYEQYF
CDR3 DNA: TGTGCCAGCAGTTTAGAGGCGGCGGGGGGTCCCTACGAGCAGTACTTC

V gene: TRBV20-1
J gene: TRBJ1-5
D gene: NA
clone size: few
CDR3 protein: CSARDGAGEYQPQHF
CDR3 DNA: TGCAGTGCTAGAGATGGGGCAGGGGAGTATCAGCCCCAGCATTTT

V gene: TRBV25-1
J gene: TRBJ1-5
D gene: NA
clone size: NA
CDR3 protein: CASSGPATGISDSSNQPQHF
CDR3 DNA: TGTGCCAGCAGTGGGCCCGCAACAGGGATATCCGATTCTAGCAATCAGCCCCAGCATTTT

V gene: TRBV24-1
J gene: TRBJ1-4
D gene: NA
clone size: few
CDR3 protein: CATSGAGGNEKLFF
CDR3 DNA: TGTGCCACCAGTGGGGCAGGTGGGAATGAAAAACTGTTTTTT

V gene: TRBV7-2
J gene: TRBJ1-6
D gene: NA
clone size: many
CDR3 protein: CASSSPYVNSPLHF
CDR3 DNA: TGTGCCAGCAGCAGCCCCTATGTGAATTCACCCCTCCACTTT

V gene: TRBV5-1
J gene: TRBJ2-7
D gene: TRBD1
clone size: many
CDR3 protein: CTSSRDSGYEQYF
CDR3 DNA: TGCACCAGCAGTCGGGACAGCGGCTACGAGCAGTACTTC

V gene: TRBV5-1
J gene: TRBJ2-3
D gene: NA
clone size: many
CDR3 protein: CASSLTRQITDTQYF
CDR3 DNA: TGCGCCAGCAGCCTTACCAGACAGATTACAGATACGCAGTATTTT

V gene: TRBV2
J gene: TRBJ1-4
D gene: NA
clone size: NA
CDR3 protein: CASRAGANEKLFF
CDR3 DNA: TGTGCCAGCAGGGCAGGGGCTAATGAAAAACTGTTTTTT

V gene: TRBV12-3/TRBV12-4
J gene: TRBJ2-1
D gene: TRBD2
clone size: NA
CDR3 protein: CASSADQAGGPYNEQFF
CDR3 DNA: TGTGCCAGCAGCGCCGATCAAGCGGGGGGGCCCTACAATGAGCAGTTCTTC

V gene: TRBV2
J gene: TRBJ2-4
D gene: TRBD1
clone size: NA
CDR3 protein: CASSVDRDRAKNIQYF
CDR3 DNA: TGTGCCAGCAGTGTGGACCGGGACAGGGCGAAAAACATTCAGTACTTC

V gene: TRBV11-2
J gene: TRBJ1-3
D gene: TRBD1
clone size: many
CDR3 protein: CASSLGRGRRENTIYF
CDR3 DNA: TGTGCCAGCAGCTTAGGGAGGGGGCGGCGTGAAAACACCATATATTTT

V gene: TRBV7-9
J gene: TRBJ2-3
D gene: TRBD2
clone size: once
CDR3 protein: CASSRDSSGGVGDTQYF
CDR3 DNA: TGTGCCAGCAGTCGGGACTCTAGCGGGGGGGTCGGGGATACGCAGTATTTT